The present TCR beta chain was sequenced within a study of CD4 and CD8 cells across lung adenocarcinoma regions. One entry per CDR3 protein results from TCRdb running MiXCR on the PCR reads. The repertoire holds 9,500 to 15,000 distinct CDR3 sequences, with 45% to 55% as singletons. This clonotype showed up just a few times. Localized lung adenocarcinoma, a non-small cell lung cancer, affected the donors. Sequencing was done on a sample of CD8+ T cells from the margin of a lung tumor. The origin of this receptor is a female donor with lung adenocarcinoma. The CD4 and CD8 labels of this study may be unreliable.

The CDR3 loop reads CASTPQGAPGTEAFF. CDR3 DNA sequence: TGTGCCAGCACTCCGCAGGGAGCCCCCGGCACTGAAGCTTTCTTT. The chain combines TRBV7-9 with TRBJ1-1; the D gene is possibly TRBD1 (5 bases). Germline V CDR1 and CDR2: SEHNR, FQNEAQ (reference sequence). V lost 7 bases, J lost 4 bases, and 19 bases lay in between. The CDR3 has 15 amino acids. Complete variable domain (other parts from reference TRBV7-9 and TRBJ1-1): DTGVSQNPRHKITKRGQNVTFRCDPISEHNRLYWYRQTLGQGPEFLTYFQNEAQLEKSRLLSDRFSAERPKGSFSTLEIQRTEQGDSAMYLCASTPQGAPGTEAFFGQGTRLTVV.